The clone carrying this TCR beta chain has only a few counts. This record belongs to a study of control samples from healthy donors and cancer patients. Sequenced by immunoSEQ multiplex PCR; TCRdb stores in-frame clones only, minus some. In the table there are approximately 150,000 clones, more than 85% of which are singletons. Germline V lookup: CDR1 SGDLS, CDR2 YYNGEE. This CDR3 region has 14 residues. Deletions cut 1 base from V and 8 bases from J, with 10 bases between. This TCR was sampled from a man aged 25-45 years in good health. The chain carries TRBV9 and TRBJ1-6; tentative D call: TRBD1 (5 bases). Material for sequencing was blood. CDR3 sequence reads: CASSVRQIDSPLHF. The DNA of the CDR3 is TGTGCCAGCAGCGTACGACAGATTGATTCACCCCTCCACTTT. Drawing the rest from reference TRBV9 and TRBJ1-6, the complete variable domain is DSGVTQTPKHLITATGQRVTLRCSPRSGDLSVYWYQQSLDQGLQFLIQYYNGEERAKGNILERFSAQQFPDLHSELNLSSLELGDSALYFCASSVRQIDSPLHFGNGTRLTVT.